This TCR beta chain stems from a study of shared clonotypes between healthy human individuals. Study-level points and caveats: Limited genetic and exposure-history diversity came from having few donors. Larger richness was generally estimated for naive than memory subsets.

Samples underwent the assay at deep level. Libraries were prepared by immunoSEQ multiplex PCR; TCRdb keeps only in-frame clonotypes and omits some of them. This table has over 850,000 clones, 70% to 80% appearing once. Trimming took 5 bases from V and 6 from J, leaving 16 bases between them. This CDR3 region has 15 residues. The V gene's germline CDR1 is SGHNT and CDR2 YENEEA. About this clone: The antigen is undetermined.

The J gene is TRBJ2-2, the V gene TRBV11-3, with D maybe TRBD2 (5 bases). This clonotype was sampled from a man younger than 35 in good health. Some clones in this sample may be carry-over from other donors' samples. Sequencing was carried out using memory CD4+ T cells from PBMCs. As to subset: CD45RA-negative fraction. DNA for the CDR3: TGTGCCAGCAGCCCACATTCTCAGCGGTCCGGGGAGCTGTTTTTT. This codes for CASSPHSQRSGELFF.